These 19 T cell receptor beta chains were sequenced from one sample in a study of blood T cells in healthy people across ages. A second 7 to 11 cycle PCR used barcoded and J-beta primers. TCRdb re-called the 5' RACE reads with MiXCR, one entry per CDR3 protein. The table includes some 900,000 distinct CDR3 sequences, about 48% detected once. The sequencing input was blood. These receptor sequences come from a man aged 25-40 years in good health.

The rearrangement uses TRBV20-1 and TRBJ2-1, with D possibly matching TRBD2 (6 bases). This CDR3 has 13 amino acids. The germline V gene encodes CDR1 DFQATT and CDR2 SNEGSKA (reference sequence). Trimming pared 3 bases from V and 4 bases from J, leaving 10 bases between. The CDR3 region has the DNA TGCAGTGCTAGTCCCGGAGGGTACAATGAGCAGTTCTTC. It codes for CSASPGGYNEQFF.

The gene calls are TRBV6-5 and TRBJ2-1; 7 nucleotides match TRBD1. The CDR3 length is 15 residues. The V and J ends lost 4 bases and 9 bases, in that order; junction bases with no gene match: 12. The germline CDR1 and CDR2 sequences are MNHEY and SVGAGI. The CDR3 sequence is CASSFTGETTGEQFF. The CDR3 DNA is TGTGCCAGCAGTTTTACAGGGGAGACTACGGGTGAGCAGTTCTTC.

This clonotype appeared a few times. The V gene is TRBV5-1, the J gene TRBJ1-2; maybe TRBD1 (6 bases). Germline CDR1 reads SGHRS; CDR2 reads YFSETQ. CDR3 size: 15 residues. The V end was cut by 0 bases, the J end by 6 bases, with 15 bases between. For the CDR3, the DNA is TGCGCCAGCAGCTTGGAGAACCAGGGGAGACATGGCTACACCTTC. Its protein product is CASSLENQGRHGYTF.

The rearrangement links TRBV5-1 to TRBJ2-1; TRBD1 agrees at 10 bases. Germline loops: CDR1 SGHRS, CDR2 YFSETQ. J gave up 4 bases and V 0 bases, and 4 bases lay outside the gene matches. CDR3 size: 16 residues. DNA of the CDR3: TGCGCCAGCAGCTTGGGACAGGGGGCGGATTACAATGAGCAGTTCTTC. It is translated as CASSLGQGADYNEQFF. Complete variable domain (other parts from reference TRBV5-1 and TRBJ2-1): KAGVTQTPRYLIKTRGQQVTLSCSPISGHRSVSWYQQTPGQGLQFLFEYFSETQRNKGNFPGRFSGRQFSNSRSEMNVSTLELGDSALYLCASSLGQGADYNEQFFGPGTRLTVL.

The chain uses TRBV4-2 and TRBJ1-1; possibly TRBD1 for D (5 bases). This CDR3 is 16 amino acids long. Deletions cut 1 base from V and 4 bases from J, with 16 bases between. CDR1 and CDR2 from the germline V gene are LGHNA and YNFKEQ. The CDR3 protein is CASSQVNRGIATEAFF. CDR3 in DNA: TGTGCCAGCAGCCAAGTGAATAGGGGTATTGCCACTGAAGCTTTCTTT.

This clonotype appeared a few times. The chain employs TRBV12-3 or TRBV12-4 and TRBJ2-3; a weak D match, TRBD1 (5 bases). This CDR3 region has 15 residues. V gave up 4 bases and J gave up 0 bases, with 11 bases separating them. The CDR3: CASSSDSYSTDTQYF. CDR3 in DNA: TGTGCCAGCAGTTCCGACAGCTATAGCACAGATACGCAGTATTTT.

The chain recombines TRBV7-2 with TRBJ2-1; D possibly corresponds to TRBD2 (6 bases). Trimming stripped 3 bases from V and 6 bases from J, with 18 bases between. Germline lookup yields CDR1 SGHTA and CDR2 FQGNSA. This CDR3 spans 16 amino acids. The DNA of the CDR3 is TGTGCCAGCAGCTTGGCTGGGACTCGCACTGTCAATGAGCAGTTCTTC. It is translated as CASSLAGTRTVNEQFF.

The chain carries TRBV6-4 and TRBJ1-5; 7 bases line up with TRBD1. J was trimmed by 5 bases and V by 3 bases; bases with no gene match: 10. The CDR3 is 16 residues long. Germline assignment: CDR1 MRHNA and CDR2 SNTAGT. This CDR3 is CASSDPRTGGDQPQHF. DNA of the CDR3: TGTGCCAGCAGTGATCCCAGGACAGGAGGGGATCAGCCCCAGCATTTT.

CDR3 bases: TGTGCCACCAGCAGACAGGGGGACACTGAAGCTTTCTTT. Its protein is CATSRQGDTEAFF. The chain joins TRBV15 to TRBJ1-1; 7 bases are a match to TRBD1. Germline V lookup: CDR1 LNHNV, CDR2 YYDKDF (reference sequence). Trimming cost V 2 bases and J 3 bases; bases outside gene matches: 0. This CDR3 has 13 residues.

This clonotype was seen a handful of times. The V and J genes are TRBV7-9 and TRBJ1-1, with unresolved D. The CDR3 is 14 amino acids. CDR1 and CDR2 (germline): SEHNR, FQNEAQ (reference sequence). V lost 4 bases to trimming and J lost 1 base, with 10 bases between them. The DNA for the CDR3 is TGTGCCAGCAGCTCCGGCGGGGAGAACACTGAAGCTTTCTTT. The encoded protein is CASSSGGENTEAFF.

V and J are TRBV6-2 or TRBV6-3 and TRBJ1-2, with 8 bases matching TRBD1. CDR1 and CDR2 (germline): MNHEY, SVGEGT. This CDR3 region has 16 residues. The ends lost 2 bases at V and 6 bases at J; junction bases unmatched: 11. DNA for the CDR3: TGTGCCAGCAGTTACGCCCACCCGGGACAGGATAATGGCTACACCTTC. Protein sequence: CASSYAHPGQDNGYTF.

In its sample, this clonotype was seen once. This chain joins TRBV20-1 and TRBJ2-1; 8 positions agree with TRBD2. The CDR3 covers 15 residues. Germline CDR1 and CDR2: DFQATT and SNEGSKA (reference sequence). Trimming at V came to 4 bases and at J to 7 bases, leaving 12 bases not matched to a gene. The CDR3 here is CSAILAGKGGNEQFF. CDR3 bases: TGCAGTGCTATTTTAGCGGGAAAGGGGGGGAATGAGCAGTTCTTC.

There are a few counts of this clonotype. The chain uses TRBV9 and TRBJ2-1, with 7 bases matching TRBD1. Germline V gives CDR1 SGDLS, CDR2 YYNGEE. The CDR3 spans 15 residues. The V and J ends lost 3 bases and 2 bases, in that order; junction bases with no gene match: 5. The CDR3 sequence is CASSADGQAYNEQFF. The DNA of the CDR3 is TGTGCCAGCAGCGCGGATGGACAGGCCTACAATGAGCAGTTCTTC.

The V gene is TRBV29-1, the J gene TRBJ1-2, with a tentative D call TRBD1 (5 bases). The CDR3 spans 12 residues. Looked up from germline, CDR1 is SQVTM and CDR2 is ANQGSEA. V was cut by 3 bases and J by 7 bases, with 12 bases left in between. CDR3 sequence reads: CSVEVGAGGYTF. CDR3 sequence (DNA): TGCAGCGTTGAGGTAGGGGCTGGTGGCTACACCTTC.

The chain couples TRBV4-3 to TRBJ1-4, with D uncertain. CDR1 and CDR2 (germline): LGHNA, YSLEER. Trimming stripped 0 bases from V and 0 bases from J, with 11 bases between. The CDR3 consists of 17 residues. CDR3 amino acids: CASSQDFLTATNEKLFF. The CDR3, as DNA: TGCGCCAGCAGCCAAGATTTTTTAACTGCAACTAATGAAAAACTGTTTTTT.

V gene TRBV6-1 combines with J gene TRBJ2-6, with a tentative D call TRBD2 (6 bases). The V end was cut by 6 bases, the J end by 7 bases, with 25 bases between. Looked up from germline, CDR1 is MNHNS and CDR2 is SASEGT. The CDR3 has 18 amino acids. The CDR3 loop reads CASSHLIAGSLGANVLTF. CDR3 DNA sequence: TGTGCCAGCAGCCATCTTATCGCGGGGAGTTTAGGAGCCAACGTCCTGACTTTC.

This clonotype was recorded a few times. J is TRBJ1-5 and V is TRBV6-5, with D unresolved. Per the germline V gene, CDR1 is MNHEY and CDR2 is SVGAGI. The CDR3 consists of 11 residues. With 8 bases removed from V and 5 bases from J, the gap between germline ends came to 7 bases. The DNA of the CDR3 is TGTGCCAGCGGTACCGATCAGCCCCAGCATTTT. Translated: CASGTDQPQHF.

The V and J genes are TRBV7-8 and TRBJ1-1; 7 nucleotides align to TRBD1. The CDR3 is 13 amino acids. Germline assignment: CDR1 SGHVS and CDR2 FQNEAQ. J lost 6 bases, V lost 6 bases, and 7 bases had no gene match. In DNA, the CDR3 is TGTGCCAGCAGTCTAACAGGGGACCCTGAAGCTTTCTTT. Translating gives CASSLTGDPEAFF.

The chain is built from TRBV20-1 and TRBJ2-5; D ambiguous. The J call is doubtful: the DNA matches TRBJ2-7 better. The CDR3 sequence is 13 residues long. From germline, CDR1 is DFQATT and CDR2 SNEGSKA (reference sequence). The CDR3 sequence: CSARERTTGEQYF. Here the CDR3 DNA reads TGCAGTGCTAGAGAGCGAACGACGGGCGAGCAGTACTTC.